This T cell receptor (beta chain) emerged from a study of blood T cell repertoires in COVID-19 (dated by TCRdb to between 2020 and 2021). About the full investigation: Samples from collaborators originated in the United States, Italy and Spain and spanned both the acute and convalescent phases of COVID-19. The samples were drawn from the first 160 participants of the ongoing ImmuneRACE study and from over 950 subjects provided by 6 global collaborators. The prospective study material was composed of cDNA or gDNA derived from T cells, B-cell-depleted T cells, or PBMCs. HLA class I and class II types, where available, came from metadata supplied by the sample provider rather than from assay-based typing. Deeply sampled blood TCRbeta repertoires from subjects exposed to, actively infected with, or recovered from COVID-19 were included in the dataset. The sample metadata nearly always contained a de-identified subject ID, COVID-19 status, age in years and sex. The repertoires were made available in a free public database intended to serve as a resource for research on the immune response to SARS-CoV-2. What the authors observed across the whole study: The amount of clinical and demographic metadata varied by source and participant and was provided uncurated.

TCRbeta CDR3 regions were amplified from genomic DNA using the immunoSEQ Assay, a bias-controlled multiplex PCR. Turning to the authors' computational methods: Within the assay, amplification of reference gene primers was used to estimate how many nucleated cells each sample contained. Sequence reads were collapsed and filtered to measure the absolute abundance of every unique TCRbeta CDR3 rearrangement. Productive Simpson clonality was computed per sample as the square root of Simpson's diversity index over productive rearrangements. TCRdb stores this immuneACCESS table with in-frame sequences only. Part of the clones is absent; in the studies checked, under half of the shortfall reflects unresolved V genes, and no reason is known for the rest. The DNA gave D and trimming, while V, J and clone size come from that table. This sample gives approximately 480,000 clones in total; 75% to 90% of them show up just once. Roughly 0.9% of the sample is in the top ten clones.

Reading from cysteine to phenylalanine, the CDR3 counts 13 amino acids. CDR3 DNA is the only sequence kept; it has 39 bases, read in frame from the first base. Trimming removed 9 bases from V and 5 bases from J; the gene matches leave 7 bases unexplained. The germline V gene encodes CDR1 ENHRY and CDR2 SYGVKD. Only a few counts were recorded for this clone. Its antigen remains undetermined. Nothing much larger sits one base from this clone, and base qualities are not available. One collaborating source in Seattle enrolled patients during active infection and followed them longitudinally through the course of disease. Whole blood was collected in K2EDTA tubes by collaborating institutions according to the institutions' own protocols. For TCRbeta analysis, collaborators shipped samples as frozen whole blood, isolated PBMCs, or DNA extracted from either of those sample types.

The source is a man aged 18 to 35 with COVID-19, enrolled during active disease. Sequencing was carried out using peripheral blood. The chain joins TRBV10-3 to TRBJ2-7; TRBD2 lines up with 10 middle nucleotides. Read as DNA, the sequence is TGTGCCATTCGAGCGGGAGGGCCCCACGAGCAGTACTTC. Translated, this is CAIRAGGPHEQYF.